These 13 T cell receptor beta chains were all obtained from the same sample, sequenced in a study of cytomegalovirus exposure and HLA in healthy donors (dated by TCRdb to about 2017). The method was the immunoSEQ multiplex PCR assay. The multiplex PCR relied on a mix of 60 forward primers for TCR Vbeta segments and 13 reverse primers for TCR Jbeta segments. In its TCRdb copy, this immuneACCESS table keeps in-frame sequences only and misses some clones. Where compared with another copy, unresolved V genes explain less than half of these, and the others have no known cause. The sample table contains about 190,000 clones; only one count was recorded for around 81% of them. Approximately 2% of the sample comes from the top ten. Sequenced sample: PBMCs. The receptors come from a young woman in good health and CMV-seropositive.

This clone occurred once. The chain links TRBV5-1 to TRBJ1-1, with D tentatively TRBD1 (6 bases). V lost 0 bases and J lost 8, with 11 bases in between. Looked up from germline, CDR1 is SGHRS and CDR2 is YFSETQ. The CDR3 is 13 residues long. CDR3 region: CASSLEGGSEAFF. The CDR3, as DNA: TGCGCCAGCAGCTTGGAAGGGGGATCAGAAGCTTTCTTT.

This clone was counted once. The junction departs from germline at one end; a sequencing error may be responsible. CDR3 in DNA: TGTGCCAGCAGCGAAGACACCGTTTATGGCTACACCTTC. Encoded protein: CASSEDTVYGYTF. The chain recombines TRBV2 with TRBJ1-2; D gene uncertain. The germline V gene encodes CDR1 SNHLY and CDR2 FYNNEI. CDR3 length: 13 amino acids.

The chain uses TRBV5-8 and TRBJ1-4; a possible D gene is TRBD1 (6 bases). Trimming cost V 1 base and J 7 bases, with 14 bases left between them. CDR1 and CDR2 (germline): SGHTS, YDEGEE. This CDR3 comprises 15 residues. The CDR3 DNA reads as TGTGCCAGCAGCTTGATAGGGCAGGGGACTGAAAAACTGTTTTTT. Translation gives CASSLIGQGTEKLFF.

On this clone itself: Other DNA sequences in this sample translate to the same CDR3. CDR3: CASSASGGTDTQYF. CDR3 nucleotide sequence: TGTGCCAGCAGCGCTAGCGGGGGCACAGATACGCAGTATTTT. The rearrangement links TRBV9 to TRBJ2-3; 9 bases agree with TRBD2. V dropped 3 bases and J dropped 1; count of bases not matched to a gene: 0. Germline-derived CDR1 and CDR2 are SGDLS and YYNGEE. CDR3 length equals 14 residues.

V is TRBV5-1 and J is TRBJ2-5; 7 bases fit TRBD1. CDR3 length: 14 amino acids. CDR1 and CDR2 from the germline V gene are SGHRS and YFSETQ. V was pared by 4 bases and J by 2 bases, with 5 bases of the junction left unmatched. CDR3 residues: CASSRGTAQETQYF. The CDR3 nucleotides read TGCGCCAGCAGCAGGGGGACAGCGCAAGAGACCCAGTACTTC.

In its sample, this clone was seen once. The chain recombines TRBV15 with TRBJ2-7; unclear D gene. Germline V CDR1 and CDR2: LNHNV, YYDKDF (reference sequence). The CDR3 length is 12 residues. V was clipped by 0 bases and J by 11 bases, with 11 bases between them. The CDR3 region has the DNA TGTGCCACCAGCAGAGATGTGGGCAAAAAGTACTTC. Translating it yields CATSRDVGKKYF.

The chain combines TRBV6-5 with TRBJ2-3; a weak D match, TRBD2 (7 bases). With 4 bases removed from V and 1 base from J, the gap between germline ends came to 15 bases. The CDR3 sequence is 16 residues long. Germline assignment: CDR1 MNHEY and CDR2 SVGAGI. In nucleotides, the CDR3 is TGTGCCAGCAGTTGGGAGGGGGGGCCGGGCACAGATACGCAGTATTTT. Protein product: CASSWEGGPGTDTQYF.

The chain uses TRBV9 and TRBJ1-1, with TRBD1 as a possible D gene (5 bases). The ends were cut back, 4 bases at V and 1 base at J, with 8 bases in the middle. This CDR3 region has 13 residues. Germline CDR1 SGDLS, CDR2 YYNGEE. The CDR3 DNA sequence: TGTGCCAGCAGCTTCGGACAGAACACTGAAGCTTTCTTT. This encodes CASSFGQNTEAFF.

To note about this clone: An end of the junction differs from the germline gene, which may be a read error. J is TRBJ2-4 and V is TRBV4-1; tentatively, D is TRBD2 (5 bases). The length of the CDR3 is 15 residues. CDR1 and CDR2 (germline): MGHRA, YSYEKL. The DNA of the CDR3 is TGCGCCAGCAGCCAAAACAGTCTAGCCAAAAACAGTCAGTACTTC. Protein: CASSQNSLAKNSQYF.

The V and J genes are TRBV30 and TRBJ1-2; 9 nucleotides match TRBD1. The V and J ends lost 5 bases and 6 bases, in that order; junction bases with no gene match: 7. The CDR3 consists of 13 residues. CDR1 is GTSNPN and CDR2 is SVGIG in the germline V gene (reference sequence). CDR3 nucleotides: TGTGCCTGGGTGGTGGGGACAGGGAATGGCTACACCTTC. Translated: CAWVVGTGNGYTF.

The gene calls are TRBV19 and TRBJ2-3; D is ambiguous. V lost 6 bases and J 3 bases, leaving 4 bases between the germline ends. The CDR3 length is 11 residues. Germline CDR1 is LNHDA and CDR2 is SQIVND (reference sequence). The CDR3 is CASRRTDTQYF. The CDR3 DNA sequence: TGTGCCAGTAGGAGAACAGATACGCAGTATTTT.

This clone appeared a single time. The chain recombines TRBV6-5 with TRBJ1-1, with 7 bases that match TRBD1. The CDR3 is made up of 16 amino acids. Germline values: CDR1 MNHEY, CDR2 SVGAGI. V was clipped by 3 bases and J by 4 bases; unmatched bases: 11. This CDR3 is CASSYMGQRTITEAFF. Written as DNA, the CDR3 is TGTGCCAGCAGTTATATGGGACAGAGAACCATCACTGAAGCTTTCTTT.

J is TRBJ2-1 and V is TRBV7-9; 8 bases fit TRBD2. Germline assignment: CDR1 SEHNR and CDR2 FQNEAQ (reference sequence). This CDR3 is built from 15 residues. V gave up 7 bases and J gave up 5 bases; unmatched junction bases: 10. The DNA of the CDR3 is TGTGCCAGCAACCCCCCCGGGACTAGAGACAATGAGCAGTTCTTC. This translates into CASNPPGTRDNEQFF.